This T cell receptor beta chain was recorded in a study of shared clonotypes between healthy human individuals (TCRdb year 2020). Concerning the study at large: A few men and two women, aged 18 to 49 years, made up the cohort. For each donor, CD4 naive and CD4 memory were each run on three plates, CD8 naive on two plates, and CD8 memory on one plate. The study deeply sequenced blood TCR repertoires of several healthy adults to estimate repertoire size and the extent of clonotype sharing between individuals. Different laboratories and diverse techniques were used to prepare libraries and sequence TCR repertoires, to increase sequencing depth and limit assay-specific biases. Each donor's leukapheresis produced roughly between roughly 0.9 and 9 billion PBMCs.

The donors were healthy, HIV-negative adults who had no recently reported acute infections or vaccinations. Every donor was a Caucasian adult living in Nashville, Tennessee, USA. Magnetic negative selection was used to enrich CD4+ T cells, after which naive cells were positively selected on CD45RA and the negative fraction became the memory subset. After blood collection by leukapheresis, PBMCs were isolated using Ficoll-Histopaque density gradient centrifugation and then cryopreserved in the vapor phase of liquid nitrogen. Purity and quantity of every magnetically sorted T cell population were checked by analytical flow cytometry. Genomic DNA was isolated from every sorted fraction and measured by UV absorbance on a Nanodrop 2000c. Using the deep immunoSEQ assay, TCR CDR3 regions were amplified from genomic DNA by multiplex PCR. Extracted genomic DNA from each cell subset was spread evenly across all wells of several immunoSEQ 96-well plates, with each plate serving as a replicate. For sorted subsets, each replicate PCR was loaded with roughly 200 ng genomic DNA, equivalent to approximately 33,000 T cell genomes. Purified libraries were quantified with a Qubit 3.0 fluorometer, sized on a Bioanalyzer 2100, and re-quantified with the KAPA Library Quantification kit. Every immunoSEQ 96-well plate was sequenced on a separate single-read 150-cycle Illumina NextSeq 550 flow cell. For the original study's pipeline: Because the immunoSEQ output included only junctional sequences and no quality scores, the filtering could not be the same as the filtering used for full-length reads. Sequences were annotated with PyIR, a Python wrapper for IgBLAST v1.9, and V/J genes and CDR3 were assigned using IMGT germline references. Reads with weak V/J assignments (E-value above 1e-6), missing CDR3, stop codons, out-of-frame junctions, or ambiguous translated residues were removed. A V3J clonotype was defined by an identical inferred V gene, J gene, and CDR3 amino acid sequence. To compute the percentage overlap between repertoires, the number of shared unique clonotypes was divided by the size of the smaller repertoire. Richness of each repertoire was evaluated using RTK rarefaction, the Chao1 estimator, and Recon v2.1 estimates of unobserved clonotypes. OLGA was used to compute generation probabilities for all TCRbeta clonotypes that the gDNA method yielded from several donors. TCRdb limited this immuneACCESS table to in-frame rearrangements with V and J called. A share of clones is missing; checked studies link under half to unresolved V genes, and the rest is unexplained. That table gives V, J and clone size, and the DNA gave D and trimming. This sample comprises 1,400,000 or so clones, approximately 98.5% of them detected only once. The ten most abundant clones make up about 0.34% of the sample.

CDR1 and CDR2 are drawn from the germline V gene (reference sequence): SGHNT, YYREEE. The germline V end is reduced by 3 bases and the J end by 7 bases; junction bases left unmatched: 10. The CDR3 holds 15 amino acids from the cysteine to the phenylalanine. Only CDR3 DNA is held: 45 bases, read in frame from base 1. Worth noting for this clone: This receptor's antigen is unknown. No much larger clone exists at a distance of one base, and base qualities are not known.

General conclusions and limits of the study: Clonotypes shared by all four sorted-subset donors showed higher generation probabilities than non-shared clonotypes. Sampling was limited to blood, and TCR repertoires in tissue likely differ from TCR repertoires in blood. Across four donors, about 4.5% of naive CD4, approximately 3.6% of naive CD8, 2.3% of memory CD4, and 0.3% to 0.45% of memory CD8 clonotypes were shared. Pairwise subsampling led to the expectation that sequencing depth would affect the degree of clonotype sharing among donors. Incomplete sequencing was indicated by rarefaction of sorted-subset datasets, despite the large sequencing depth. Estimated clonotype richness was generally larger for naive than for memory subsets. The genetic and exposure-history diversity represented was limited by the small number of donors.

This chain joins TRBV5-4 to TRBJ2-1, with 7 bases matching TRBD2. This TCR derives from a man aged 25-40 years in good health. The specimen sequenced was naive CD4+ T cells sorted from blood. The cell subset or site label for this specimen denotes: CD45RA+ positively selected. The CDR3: CASSSPRGEANEQFF. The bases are TGTGCCAGCAGCTCACCTCGGGGGGAGGCGAATGAGCAGTTCTTC. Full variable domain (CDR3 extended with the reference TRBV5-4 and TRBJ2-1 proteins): ETGVTQSPTHLIKTRGQQVTLRCSSQSGHNTVSWYQQALGQGPQFIFQYYREEENGRGNFPPRFSGLQFPNYSSELNVNALELDDSALYLCASSSPRGEANEQFFGPGTRLTVL.